This T cell receptor (beta chain) was retrieved from a study of OX40 agonist ivuxolimab in advanced cancers. Overall study: Every 2 weeks, patients received ivuxolimab intravenously, dosed at 0.01 to 10 mg/kg. Age averaged about 60 years (range roughly 23 to 79), and 82.7% were male.

TCRdb keeps only in-frame clones here, not all; method: immunoSEQ multiplex PCR. The table includes around 67,000 clones, 80% detected once. Per the germline V gene, CDR1 is SGHTS and CDR2 is YDEGEE. CDR3 length: 14 amino acids. Trimming pared 1 base from V and 2 bases from J, leaving 7 bases between. This TCR came from an adult with an advanced solid tumor such as melanoma, head and neck, liver or kidney cancer. This specimen was CD4+ or CD8+ T cells sorted from blood, taken in a trial of the OX40 agonist ivuxolimab. V is TRBV5-8 and J is TRBJ1-3; D is ambiguous. CDR3 bases: TGTGCCAGCAGCTTGCGCCGGACTGGAAACACCATATATTTT. It yields the protein CASSLRRTGNTIYF. Full variable domain (outside the CDR3, taken from reference TRBV5-8 and TRBJ1-3): EAGVTQSPTHLIKTRGQQATLRCSPISGHTSVYWYQQALGLGLQFLLWYDEGEERNRGNFPPRFSGRQFPNYSSELNVNALELEDSALYLCASSLRRTGNTIYFGEGSWLTVV.